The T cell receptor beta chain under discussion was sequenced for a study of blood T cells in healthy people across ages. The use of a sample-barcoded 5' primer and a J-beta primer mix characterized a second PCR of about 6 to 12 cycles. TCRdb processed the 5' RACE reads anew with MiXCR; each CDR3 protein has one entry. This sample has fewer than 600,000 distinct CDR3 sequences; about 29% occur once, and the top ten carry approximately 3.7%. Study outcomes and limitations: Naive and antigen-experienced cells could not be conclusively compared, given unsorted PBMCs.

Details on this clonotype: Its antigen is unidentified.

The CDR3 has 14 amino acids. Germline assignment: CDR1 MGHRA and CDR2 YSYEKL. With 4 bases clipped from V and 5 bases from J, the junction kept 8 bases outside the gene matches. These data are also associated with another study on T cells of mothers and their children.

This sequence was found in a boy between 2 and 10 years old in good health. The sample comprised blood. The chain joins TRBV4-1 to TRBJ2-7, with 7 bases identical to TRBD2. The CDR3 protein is CASSPGLLGNEQYV. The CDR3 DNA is TGCGCCAGCAGCCCGGGACTACTCGGGAACGAGCAGTACGTC.